The next 28 T cell receptor beta chains were all read from a single sample in a study of T cell changes during pregnancy in multiple sclerosis. TCRdb's copy holds only in-frame clones and misses some; the assay was immunoSEQ multiplex PCR. This table has tens of thousands of clones, roughly 92% appearing once. This sample comprised peripheral blood, obtained after pregnancy. All receptors derive from a female donor in good health, enrolled as a control in a pregnancy study.

The V call is TRBV28, the J call TRBJ2-7, with TRBD2 as a possible D gene (7 bases). The CDR3 runs 14 residues. The V end lost 7 bases, the J end lost 5 bases, and 18 bases lay between the germline ends. Germline V lookup: CDR1 MDHEN, CDR2 SYDVKM. CDR3 sequence (DNA): TGTGCCAGCAAGCCCGCGGGGGCGTGGGACGAGCAGTACTTC. Amino acid sequence: CASKPAGAWDEQYF.

The chain is built from TRBV15 and TRBJ2-5; tentatively, D is TRBD1 (6 bases). V lost 0 bases and J 3 bases, leaving 17 bases between the germline ends. The CDR3 spans 17 residues. Germline values: CDR1 LNHNV, CDR2 YYDKDF (reference sequence). The DNA for the CDR3 is TGTGCCACCAGCAGAGATATGGCAGGGGAGTGGGAAGAGACCCAGTACTTC. Residues: CATSRDMAGEWEETQYF.

The rearrangement links TRBV19 to TRBJ1-5, with 7 nucleotides matching TRBD1. This CDR3 spans 12 amino acids. Germline CDR1 is LNHDA and CDR2 is SQIVND (reference sequence). J lost 4 bases, V lost 6 bases, and 0 bases had no gene match. In DNA form, the CDR3 reads TGTGCCAGTAGGGGACAGAATCAGCCCCAGCATTTT. It encodes CASRGQNQPQHF. The full variable domain, in which reference TRBV19 and TRBJ1-5 provide the parts outside the CDR3, is DGGITQSPKYLFRKEGQNVTLSCEQNLNHDAMYWYRQDPGQGLRLIYYSQIVNDFQKGDIAEGYSVSREKKESFPLTVTSAQKNPTAFYLCASRGQNQPQHFGDGTRLSIL.

The chain joins TRBV5-5 to TRBJ2-3; 14 bases align to TRBD2. Losses at the gene ends were 3 bases for V and 2 bases for J; bases not matched to a gene: 8. Per germline, CDR1 SGHKS and CDR2 YYEKEE (reference sequence). CDR3 length: 18 amino acids. CDR3 coding DNA: TGTGCCAGCAGCTCGGGACTAGCGGGGGACCTATACACAGATACGCAGTATTTT. This sequence encodes CASSSGLAGDLYTDTQYF.

As for this clone: The sample holds other DNA sequences that translate to the same CDR3. V is TRBV6-1 and J is TRBJ2-7, with 7 nucleotides matching TRBD1. V lost 4 bases, J lost 1 base, and 4 bases stayed unmatched. The CDR3 has 14 amino acids. The germline V gene has CDR1 MNHNS and CDR2 SASEGT. The CDR3 region has the DNA TGTGCCAGCAGTGGCAGGGGGTCGTCCTACGAGCAGTACTTC. Protein sequence: CASSGRGSSYEQYF.

The chain joins TRBV6-1 to TRBJ2-1; 10 bases line up with TRBD1. Trimming cost V 6 bases and J 4 bases; bases outside gene matches: 3. CDR3 size: 14 residues. Germline values: CDR1 MNHNS, CDR2 SASEGT. The CDR3 nucleotides read TGTGCCAGCAGGGGACAGGGGTATTACAATGAGCAGTTCTTC. It translates to CASRGQGYYNEQFF.

This chain links TRBV27 with TRBJ2-7, with D perhaps matching TRBD2 (7 bases). V lost 1 base to trimming and J lost 7 bases, with 14 bases between them. CDR3 length: 14 amino acids. Germline lookup yields CDR1 MNHEY and CDR2 SMNVEV (reference sequence). CDR3: CASSLYPRGGEQYF. The CDR3, as DNA: TGTGCCAGCAGTTTATACCCCAGGGGAGGGGAGCAGTACTTC.

The chain links TRBV6-6 to TRBJ2-1; TRBD2 matches 8 bases. The V segment lost 0 bases and the J segment 4 bases; nucleotides outside the gene matches: 2. CDR3 length equals 15 residues. Germline V lookup: CDR1 MNHNY, CDR2 SVGAGI (reference sequence). CDR3 region: CASSYSLAAYNEQFF. As DNA, the CDR3 is TGTGCCAGCAGTTACTCACTAGCGGCGTACAATGAGCAGTTCTTC.

The rearrangement uses TRBV10-2 and TRBJ2-1, with 7 positions matching TRBD1. CDR1 WSHSY and CDR2 SAAADI come from the germline V gene. The CDR3 covers 11 residues. The trim removed 10 bases at V and 9 bases at J, leaving 6 bases unmatched. The CDR3 here is CAIKQGTEQFF. In DNA form, the CDR3 reads TGCGCCATCAAACAGGGGACTGAGCAGTTCTTC.

The rearrangement links TRBV28 to TRBJ1-2; 9 bases fit TRBD1. J lost 10 bases, V lost 2 bases, and 14 bases had no gene match. CDR3 length: 16 amino acids. Per the germline V gene, CDR1 is MDHEN and CDR2 is SYDVKM. CDR3 DNA sequence: TGTGCCAGCAGTTTAAGGGGTTACAGGGGGCCCTCTGCCTACACCTTC. Encoded protein: CASSLRGYRGPSAYTF.

The rearrangement links TRBV19 to TRBJ2-5; TRBD2 is a possible D gene (6 bases). Germline assignment: CDR1 LNHDA and CDR2 SQIVND (reference sequence). CDR3 length equals 19 residues. V was cut by 3 bases and J by 2 bases, with 25 bases left in between. The DNA of the CDR3 is TGTGCCAGTAGTATCAGTCCCTGGGTAGGACTAAAGTTACAAGAGACCCAGTACTTC. Its translation: CASSISPWVGLKLQETQYF.

The chain joins TRBV15 to TRBJ1-4; 9 bases line up with TRBD1. The ends lost 1 base at V and 6 bases at J; junction bases unmatched: 6. The CDR3 is 16 amino acids. Germline-derived CDR1 and CDR2 are LNHNV and YYDKDF (reference sequence). Here the CDR3 reads CATSRGRQGGDEKLFF. The CDR3 DNA reads as TGTGCCACCAGCAGAGGTAGACAGGGGGGTGATGAAAAACTGTTTTTT.

The V and J genes are TRBV18 and TRBJ1-4; D is unresolved. Trimming took off 3 bases at V and 0 bases at J, with 11 bases between the two ends. The germline gives CDR1 KGHSH, CDR2 LQKENI. There are 16 residues in the CDR3. The CDR3 loop is CASSPSAGATNEKLFF. The CDR3 DNA sequence: TGTGCCAGCTCACCGTCCGCGGGTGCAACTAATGAAAAACTGTTTTTT.

For the CDR3, the DNA is TGTGCCAGCAGTTTTGTGGGGACAGAACAAAACACCATATATTTT. Translated: CASSFVGTEQNTIYF. The chain joins TRBV28 to TRBJ1-3; 7 bases are a match to TRBD1. The CDR3 is 15 residues long. J lost 6 bases, V lost 3 bases, and 8 bases had no gene match. From germline, CDR1 is MDHEN and CDR2 SYDVKM.

The chain links TRBV5-6 to TRBJ1-1; no clear D gene. The CDR3 has 15 amino acids. Deletions cut 4 bases from V and 4 bases from J, with 17 bases between. Germline V gene sequence: CDR1 SGHDT, CDR2 YYEEEE. CDR3 sequence: CASSQRPTPGTEAFF. CDR3 DNA: TGTGCCAGCAGCCAACGGCCGACACCTGGCACTGAAGCTTTCTTT.

The chain couples TRBV27 to TRBJ2-7; possible D gene TRBD2, 6 bases. Trimming took off 6 bases at V and 2 bases at J, with 17 bases between the two ends. The CDR3 is 15 residues long. Germline V gene sequence: CDR1 MNHEY, CDR2 SMNVEV (reference sequence). Here the CDR3 reads CASSPLALNPYEQYF. In DNA form, the CDR3 reads TGTGCCAGCAGCCCCCTAGCGCTAAACCCCTACGAGCAGTACTTC.

This clone was seen only once. This chain links TRBV7-9 with TRBJ2-5, with 8 nucleotides matching TRBD2. V lost 5 bases, J lost 5 bases, and 22 bases stayed unmatched. The CDR3 is made up of 19 amino acids. The germline V gene encodes CDR1 SEHNR and CDR2 FQNEAQ (reference sequence). CDR3 bases: TGTGCCAGCAGCCCACCCCCGGGGTTAGCGGGGATATCGGGGGAGACCCAGTACTTC. The encoded protein is CASSPPPGLAGISGETQYF.

The chain recombines TRBV7-3 with TRBJ2-5; 9 bases align to TRBD1. CDR1 SGHTA and CDR2 FQGTGA come from the germline V gene. The V segment lost 5 bases and the J segment 7 bases; nucleotides outside the gene matches: 11. The CDR3 loop spans 15 amino acids. The CDR3 DNA is TGTGCCAGCAGCCCGAATGGGGACAGGGACGGGACCCAGTACTTC. Its translation: CASSPNGDRDGTQYF.

The chain employs TRBV14 and TRBJ2-7, with a possible D match to TRBD2 (6 bases). V lost 0 bases and J lost 9, with 21 bases in between. The germline gives CDR1 SGHDN, CDR2 FVKESK. This CDR3 is 16 amino acids long. The CDR3 spells CASSQDGGNPSFGQYF. The CDR3 bases are TGTGCCAGCAGCCAAGATGGGGGGAACCCTTCCTTTGGGCAGTACTTC.

The genes are TRBV28 and TRBJ1-2; D possibly corresponds to TRBD1 (6 bases). Germline V gene data show CDR1 as MDHEN and CDR2 as SYDVKM. V lost 4 bases and J 0 bases, leaving 24 bases between the germline ends. This CDR3 has 19 residues. The CDR3 DNA reads as TGTGCCAGCAGTTCCTCCCTCCCGCCGGACAGCGAGACTAACTATGGCTACACCTTC. It encodes CASSSSLPPDSETNYGYTF.

This rearrangement joins TRBV6-4 to TRBJ2-1, with TRBD1 matching over 10 bases. CDR1 MRHNA and CDR2 SNTAGT come from the germline V gene. Trimming took 3 bases from V and 8 from J; bases not matched to a gene: 7. The CDR3 loop spans 15 amino acids. The CDR3 DNA reads as TGTGCCAGCAGTGAAGGGACAGGGGCCGGGGATGAGCAGTTCTTC. It specifies CASSEGTGAGDEQFF.

The chain joins TRBV7-3 to TRBJ1-5, with unresolved D. The CDR3 spans 15 residues. Trimming pared 4 bases from V and 0 bases from J, leaving 10 bases between. CDR1 and CDR2 (germline): SGHTA, FQGTGA. CDR3 sequence reads: CASSCTDPSNQPQHF. The CDR3 DNA reads as TGTGCCAGCAGCTGTACAGACCCTAGCAATCAGCCCCAGCATTTT. Together with reference TRBV7-3 and TRBJ1-5, the CDR3 gives the full variable domain: GAGVSQTPSNKVTEKGKYVELRCDPISGHTALYWYRQSLGQGPEFLIYFQGTGAADDSGLPNDRFFAVRPEGSVSTLKIQRTERGDSAVYLCASSCTDPSNQPQHFGDGTRLSIL.

The CDR3 DNA reads TGTGCCAGCACTGAGGGGGGAGGGGGCTACACCTTC. It specifies CASTEGGGGYTF. The chain links TRBV2 to TRBJ1-2; D is perhaps TRBD1 (6 bases). CDR1 SNHLY and CDR2 FYNNEI come from the germline V gene. V was clipped by 7 bases and J by 8 bases, with 14 bases between them. The length of the CDR3 is 12 residues. Together with reference TRBV2 and TRBJ1-2, the CDR3 gives the full variable domain: EPEVTQTPSHQVTQMGQEVILRCVPISNHLYFYWYRQILGQKVEFLVSFYNNEISEKSEIFDDQFSVERPDGSNFTLKIRSTKLEDSAMYFCASTEGGGGYTFGSGTRLTVV.

The chain carries TRBV7-2 and TRBJ1-2; D not resolved. There are 12 residues in the CDR3. Per the germline V gene, CDR1 is SGHTA and CDR2 is FQGNSA. V was shortened by 5 bases and J by 5 bases, with 9 bases between the two germline ends. CDR3 in amino acids: CASSQARYGYTF. The CDR3 nucleotides read TGTGCCAGCAGCCAAGCCCGGTATGGCTACACCTTC.

The chain joins TRBV19 to TRBJ2-5; maybe TRBD2 (6 bases). This CDR3 has 14 residues. V shed 5 bases and J shed 5 bases, with 15 bases lying between them. The germline CDR1 and CDR2 sequences are LNHDA and SQIVND (reference sequence). CDR3 sequence: CASSGAGLSETQYF. CDR3 sequence (DNA): TGTGCCAGTAGTGGGGCGGGGCTGTCGGAGACCCAGTACTTC.

This clone showed up just once. V is TRBV27 and J is TRBJ1-1, with a weak D call TRBD1 (6 bases). Per germline, CDR1 MNHEY and CDR2 SMNVEV (reference sequence). The CDR3 contains 20 residues. V was trimmed by 0 bases and J by 1 base, leaving 24 bases between them. CDR3 DNA: TGTGCCAGCAGTTTATCCCGGGGGGGGCGAAGGGTTAAGACGAACACTGAAGCTTTCTTT. Amino acid sequence: CASSLSRGGRRVKTNTEAFF.

This rearrangement joins TRBV7-9 to TRBJ2-5; 8 positions match TRBD2. Trimming took 5 bases from V and 3 from J; bases not matched to a gene: 5. Germline lookup yields CDR1 SEHNR and CDR2 FQNEAQ (reference sequence). CDR3 length: 14 residues. The CDR3 region is CASSEIAGKETQYF. Written as DNA, the CDR3 is TGTGCCAGCAGCGAAATAGCGGGGAAAGAGACCCAGTACTTC. The full variable domain, its missing parts supplied by reference TRBV7-9 and TRBJ2-5, is DTGVSQNPRHKITKRGQNVTFRCDPISEHNRLYWYRQTLGQGPEFLTYFQNEAQLEKSRLLSDRFSAERPKGSFSTLEIQRTEQGDSAMYLCASSEIAGKETQYFGPGTRLLVL.

The chain is built from TRBV6-5 and TRBJ2-7; 9 nucleotides agree with TRBD1. CDR1 MNHEY and CDR2 SVGAGI come from the germline V gene. The CDR3 covers 13 residues. V lost 4 bases to trimming and J lost 5 bases; unmatched junction nucleotides: 3. The CDR3: CASSSDRGHEQYF. In DNA form, the CDR3 reads TGTGCCAGCAGTTCGGACAGGGGCCACGAGCAGTACTTC.